This TCR beta chain was identified in a study of CD8 T cells in Susac syndrome. This clonotype has a single count. Random hexamers were used to reverse transcribe roughly 0.5 to 1 ug of RNA. TCRdb used MiXCR to reprocess the immunoSEQ multiplex PCR reads, holding one entry per CDR3 protein. The sample lists under 350,000 distinct CDR3 sequences; about 90% were seen once. From germline, CDR1 is SGHVS and CDR2 FQNEAQ. Trimming removed 5 bases from V and 2 bases from J; junction bases left unmatched: 9. CDR3 length: 16 residues. The specimen sequenced was CD4+ T cells from PBMCs. V gene TRBV7-8 combines with J gene TRBJ2-3; 8 nucleotides agree with TRBD1. This receptor was obtained from a human donor with multiple sclerosis. CDR3 nucleotides: TGTGCCAGCAGCCCACGGCGGGACAGGCCCACAGATACGCAGTATTTT. Its protein is CASSPRRDRPTDTQYF. Complete variable domain (other parts from reference TRBV7-8 and TRBJ2-3): GAGVSQSPRYKVAKRGQDVALRCDPISGHVSLFWYQQALGQGPEFLTYFQNEAQLDKSGLPSDRFFAERPEGSVSTLKIQRTQQEDSAVYLCASSPRRDRPTDTQYFGPGTRLTVL.